This T cell receptor (beta chain) was identified during a study of neurological immune-mediated disorders. Stored at -80 C, 2 million PBMCs were the source of the unsorted libraries. Whole-study results and caveats: Phylogenetic grouping placed 18 of 34 multiple sclerosis patients' repertoires in one related-CDR3 cluster, a possible signature.

TCRdb re-called the 5' RACE reads with MiXCR, one entry per CDR3 protein. The sample has around 50,000 distinct CDR3 sequences, approximately 3.9% seen once. This CDR3 has 17 residues. In germline, CDR1 is SGHTA, CDR2 FQGNSA. The germline V and J ends were trimmed by 1 base and 1 base, with 16 bases remaining between them. This clonotype was seen at least ten times. Antigen: not known. The sample taken for sequencing was PBMCs. The sequence came from a man in his 60s with multiple sclerosis. The V gene is TRBV7-2, the J gene TRBJ1-1; no clear D. CDR3 region: CASSLGGLRAKNTEAFF. The CDR3 region has the DNA TGTGCCAGCAGCTTAGGGGGATTAAGGGCAAAGAACACTGAAGCTTTCTTT.